The clone carrying this T cell receptor (beta chain) was detected only a few times. CD45RO negativity and positive selection for CCR7 defined naive CD8 cells, a population that excluded terminally differentiated effector memory CD45RA+ cells. The data belong to a study of shared clonotypes between healthy human individuals. The germline gives CDR1 MGHRA, CDR2 YSYEKL. The CDR3 is made up of 13 amino acids. The V gene lost 0 bases and the J gene lost 7 bases, with 10 bases spanning the gap. Replicate PCRs for sorted subsets used 200 ng DNA; this equaled 33,000 or so T cell genomes. The data were produced by immunoSEQ multiplex PCR, yet TCRdb's version contains in-frame clones alone and is incomplete. The sample lists almost 700,000 clones; 92% were seen once.

The chain uses TRBV4-1 and TRBJ2-7; D remains ambiguous. Material for sequencing was naive CD8+ T cells sorted from blood. The sequence derives from a young man in good health. CDR3 coding DNA: TGCGCCAGCAGCCAAGATCTTACGGTGGAGCAGTACTTC. It yields the protein CASSQDLTVEQYF.